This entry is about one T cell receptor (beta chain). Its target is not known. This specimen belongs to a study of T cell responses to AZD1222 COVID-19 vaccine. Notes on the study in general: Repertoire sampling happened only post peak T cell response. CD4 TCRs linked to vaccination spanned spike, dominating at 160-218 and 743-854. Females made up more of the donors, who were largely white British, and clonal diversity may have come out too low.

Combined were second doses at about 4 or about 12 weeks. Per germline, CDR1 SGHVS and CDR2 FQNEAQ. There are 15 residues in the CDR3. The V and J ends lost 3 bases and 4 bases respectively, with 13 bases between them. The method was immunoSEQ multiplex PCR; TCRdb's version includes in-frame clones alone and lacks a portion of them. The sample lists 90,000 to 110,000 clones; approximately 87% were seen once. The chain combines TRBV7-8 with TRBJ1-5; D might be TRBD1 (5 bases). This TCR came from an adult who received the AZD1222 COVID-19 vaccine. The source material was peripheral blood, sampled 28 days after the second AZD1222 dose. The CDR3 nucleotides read TGTGCCAGCAGCTTTAGGGACGCGAAGAATCAGCCCCAGCATTTT. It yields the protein CASSFRDAKNQPQHF.